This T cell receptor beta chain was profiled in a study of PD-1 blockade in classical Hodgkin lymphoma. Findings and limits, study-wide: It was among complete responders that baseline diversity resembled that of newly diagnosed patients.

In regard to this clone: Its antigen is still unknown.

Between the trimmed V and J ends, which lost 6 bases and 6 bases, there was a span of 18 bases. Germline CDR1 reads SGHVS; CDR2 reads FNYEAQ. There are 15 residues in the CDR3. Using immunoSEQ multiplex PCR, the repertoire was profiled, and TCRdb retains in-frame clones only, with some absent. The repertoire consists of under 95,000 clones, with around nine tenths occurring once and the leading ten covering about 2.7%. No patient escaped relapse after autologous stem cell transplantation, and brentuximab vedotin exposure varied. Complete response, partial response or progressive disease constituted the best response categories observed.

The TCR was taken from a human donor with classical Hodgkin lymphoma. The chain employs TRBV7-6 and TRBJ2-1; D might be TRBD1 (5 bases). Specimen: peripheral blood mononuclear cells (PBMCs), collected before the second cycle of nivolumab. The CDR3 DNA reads TGTGCCAGCAGTTTCGGCTCCGCTAGGGGCAATGAGCAGTTCTTC. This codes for CASSFGSARGNEQFF.